The rows below give T cell receptor beta chains drawn from one sample of a study of blood T cell repertoires in COVID-19. Generated by immunoSEQ multiplex PCR, the TCRdb table keeps only in-frame clones and is missing some. This repertoire shows 240,000 or so clones, roughly 80% found once; its top ten account for 6.5% to 8.5%. The sample consisted of peripheral blood. Receptors were obtained from a woman older than 75 with COVID-19, enrolled during active disease. CDR3s include the opening cysteine and the closing phenylalanine or tryptophan. Fields, in order: D gene, clone size, V gene, J gene, CDR3 DNA, CDR3 protein. A D gene is named only where the DNA matches it firmly. Where a row states a size, it is once, few, many or the class of an expanded clone; other rows omit it.

>NA|NA|TRBV12-3/TRBV12-4|TRBJ1-1
TGTGCCAGCAGGCAGGGGTTTTGGGCTGAAGCTTTCTTT
CASRQGFWAEAFF
>TRBD1|once|TRBV28|TRBJ1-1
TGTGCCAGCTCCGACAGGGGCAGAATTAAGATAGACACTGAAGCTTTCTTT
CASSDRGRIKIDTEAFF
>TRBD1|NA|TRBV5-1|TRBJ1-3
TGCGCCAGCAGCCGGGGTGGGGACAGAGCTGCCTCTGGAAACACCATATATTTT
CASSRGGDRAASGNTIYF
>TRBD2|NA|TRBV27|TRBJ2-1
TGTGCCAGCAGTTTATCGGGACTAGCGGCTCAAACCCGACATGAGCAGTTCTTC
CASSLSGLAAQTRHEQFF
>NA|NA|TRBV7-8|TRBJ1-5
TGTGCCAGCAGCTCGGCTCGATCACAGGGCGGTAGCAATCAGCCCCAGCATTTT
CASSSARSQGGSNQPQHF
>NA|NA|TRBV29-1|TRBJ2-7
TGCAGCGTGGGGGCTAACGAGCAGTACTTC
CSVGANEQYF
>NA|NA|TRBV5-1|TRBJ2-6
TGCGCCAGCAGATTTGACAGGTCTGGGGCCAACGTCCTGACTTTC
CASRFDRSGANVLTF
>TRBD2|few|TRBV6-2/TRBV6-3|TRBJ2-1
TGTGCCAGCAGTTACCCCACTAGCGGGAGGGCCGGTGAGCAGTTCTTC
CASSYPTSGRAGEQFF
>NA|many|TRBV6-6|TRBJ1-1
TGTGCCAGCAGTAACCTGGCCAGGATTTTTACTGAAGCTTTCTTT
CASSNLARIFTEAFF
>NA|NA|TRBV2|TRBJ2-1
TGTGCCAGCAGCGATCGGGTCTTCAATGAGCAGTTCTTC
CASSDRVFNEQFF
>NA|NA|TRBV7-2|TRBJ1-6
TGTGCCAGCAGCTTAGATCTCAATTCACCCCTCCACTTT
CASSLDLNSPLHF
>NA|NA|TRBV27|TRBJ1-2
TGTGCCAGCAGTTCGCAAGGGCGGGGTGGCTACACCTTC
CASSSQGRGGYTF
>TRBD2|NA|TRBV4-2|TRBJ2-1
TGTGCCAGCAGCCAAGCGGGGAGCGGGGGGGATACAAGCAGTGGTGATGAGCAGTTCTTC
CASSQAGSGGDTSSGDEQFF
>NA|few|TRBV12-3/TRBV12-4|TRBJ2-5
TGTGCCAGCAGTTTACAGATCCGCGAGACCCAGTACTTC
CASSLQIRETQYF
>NA|once|TRBV18|TRBJ1-5
TGTGCCAGCTCAGTAGGAGGAGGTCAGCCCCAGCATTTT
CASSVGGGQPQHF
>NA|NA|TRBV10-1|TRBJ1-2
TGCGCCAGCAGTTCAAACTACGGTGGGAGTTTATATGGCTACACCTTC
CASSSNYGGSLYGYTF
>NA|few|TRBV27|TRBJ1-6
TGTGCCAGCGGGACTGGGACGACAGCTTCACCCCTCCACTTT
CASGTGTTASPLHF
>NA|NA|TRBV5-4|TRBJ1-2
TGTGCCAGCAGCTCAACACCTGCCTATGGCTACACCTTC
CASSSTPAYGYTF
>TRBD2|NA|TRBV3-1/TRBV3-2|TRBJ2-3
TGTGCCAGCAGCCCGGGACTAGCGAGAGATACGCAGTATTTT
CASSPGLARDTQYF
>NA|NA|TRBV5-4|TRBJ1-4
TGTGCCAGCAGCCTTATGACAGAACCTAATGAAAAACTGTTTTTT
CASSLMTEPNEKLFF